This passage covers 26 T cell receptor beta chains from one sample sequenced in a study of T-cell reconstitution after alpha-beta-depleted transplantation in children. Unique molecular identifiers were incorporated when the TCRbeta library was constructed. Via MiXCR, TCRdb re-called the PCR reads, giving one row per CDR3 protein. Of about 200,000 distinct CDR3 sequences in the sample, approximately 8.4% were seen once. Sequences were derived from PBMCs, mostly from graft donor cells, sampled 360 days after TCRalphabeta/CD19-depleted stem cell transplant. The receptor set was obtained from a male patient between 2 and 10 years old who had a stem cell transplant for acute myeloid leukemia, so the T cells may come from the graft donor.

J is TRBJ2-1 and V is TRBV12-5; either TRBD1 or TRBD2 may supply D (7 bases each). Per the germline V gene, CDR1 is LGHNT and CDR2 is FRNRAP. V was pared by 4 bases and J by 6 bases, with 16 bases between. This CDR3 comprises 15 residues. CDR3 nucleotide sequence: TGTGCTAGTGGTTCACGCAGGGGGGGGGGCAATGAGCAGTTCTTC. The encoded protein is CASGSRRGGGNEQFF.

The rearrangement joins TRBV20-1 to TRBJ2-1; TRBD2 agrees at 12 bases. Germline CDR1 DFQATT, CDR2 SNEGSKA (reference sequence). The length of the CDR3 is 13 residues. With 0 bases clipped from V and 15 bases from J, the junction kept 6 bases outside the gene matches. Written as DNA, the CDR3 is TGCAGTGCTAGAGATCGGCTAGCGGGAGGGGCGTTCTTC. It encodes CSARDRLAGGAFF.

This chain connects TRBV5-6 to TRBJ2-2, with D perhaps TRBD2 (5 bases). V lost 3 bases and J lost 0, with 9 bases in between. This CDR3 comprises 15 residues. CDR1 is SGHDT, CDR2 YYEEEE, per germline. CDR3 coding DNA: TGTGCCAGCAGCTGGACTCCGGCGAACACCGGGGAGCTGTTTTTT. The encoded protein is CASSWTPANTGELFF.

The V call is TRBV7-2, the J call TRBJ1-1; D is unresolved. The CDR3 has 14 amino acids. Trimming left V 2 bases short and J 6 bases short, with 13 bases between. Germline CDR1 SGHTA, CDR2 FQGNSA. The CDR3 loop is CASSLKPLNAEAFF. The CDR3, as DNA: TGTGCCAGCAGCTTAAAGCCCCTCAACGCTGAAGCTTTCTTT.

This clonotype has at least ten counts. The J gene is TRBJ2-2, the V gene TRBV9, with a weak D call TRBD1 (5 bases). V was pared by 0 bases and J by 4 bases, with 10 bases between. CDR1 and CDR2 from the germline V gene are SGDLS and YYNGEE. The CDR3 totals 15 residues. The CDR3 is CASSVGGQFTGELFF. The CDR3 DNA reads as TGTGCCAGCAGCGTAGGCGGACAATTCACCGGGGAGCTGTTTTTT.

As regards this clonotype: With a much larger clone just one base away, this may be a read error. CDR3 in amino acids: CASWWSAQDETQYF. The CDR3 region has the DNA TGTGCCAGCTGGTGGAGCGCTCAAGACGAGACCCAGTACTTC. The genes are TRBV3-1 and TRBJ2-5; D is undetermined. The CDR3 covers 14 residues. Germline V CDR1 and CDR2: LGHDT, YNNKEL (reference sequence). Between the trimmed V and J ends, which lost 8 bases and 5 bases, there was a span of 18 bases.

This clonotype was observed a handful of times. The genes are TRBV5-1 and TRBJ2-1, with a possible D match to TRBD1 (6 bases). The CDR3 runs to 15 residues. CDR1 is SGHRS, CDR2 YFSETQ, per germline. With 7 bases removed from V and 1 base from J, the gap between germline ends came to 15 bases. This CDR3 is CASSRGMGSYNEQFF. The CDR3 DNA is TGCGCCAGCTCCAGGGGAATGGGGTCCTACAATGAGCAGTTCTTC. The whole variable domain, remainder taken from reference TRBV5-1 and TRBJ2-1, is KAGVTQTPRYLIKTRGQQVTLSCSPISGHRSVSWYQQTPGQGLQFLFEYFSETQRNKGNFPGRFSGRQFSNSRSEMNVSTLELGDSALYLCASSRGMGSYNEQFFGPGTRLTVL.

This chain connects TRBV5-7 to TRBJ2-7, with D perhaps assigned TRBD1 or TRBD2 (5 bases each). TRBV5-7 has ORF status, its function being uncertain. The CDR3 sequence is 13 residues long. Trimming removed 8 bases from V and 4 bases from J, with 16 bases in between. The CDR3 here is CARGPGGVYEQYF. The CDR3 DNA sequence: TGTGCCAGGGGACCCGGAGGAGTATACGAGCAGTACTTC.

This clonotype occurred many times. J is TRBJ2-1 and V is TRBV12-3 or TRBV12-4; 11 bases are shared with TRBD2. The CDR3 length is 14 residues. The V and J ends lost 5 bases and 8 bases, in that order; junction bases with no gene match: 5. CDR3 coding DNA: TGTGCCAGCAGTCAGGGACTAGCGGTGGATGAGCAGTTCTTC. The encoded protein is CASSQGLAVDEQFF.

This clonotype was counted ten times or more. The J gene is TRBJ1-6, the V gene TRBV20-1; D is unclear. The V gene's germline CDR1 is DFQATT and CDR2 SNEGSKA (reference sequence). This CDR3 is 14 amino acids long. Trimming removed 3 bases from V and 7 bases from J, with 13 bases in between. The CDR3 DNA follows: TGCAGTGCTAGGGGTTCTGTAACAAATTCACCCCTCCACTTT. It specifies CSARGSVTNSPLHF.

This clonotype was observed at least ten times. The V and J genes are TRBV18 and TRBJ2-7, with D unclear. The V end lost 5 bases, the J end lost 0 bases, and 11 bases lay between the germline ends. Germline CDR1 reads KGHSH; CDR2 reads LQKENI. The CDR3 is 14 amino acids. The CDR3 here is CASSATSSSYEQYF. For the CDR3, the DNA is TGTGCCAGCTCAGCCACAAGTTCCTCCTACGAGCAGTACTTC.

With respect to this clonotype: The CDR3 does not close with the conserved phenylalanine or tryptophan, likely indicating a read error. The chain links TRBV6-1 to TRBJ2-3, with D uncertain. Trimming shortened V by 7 bases and J by 7 bases, and 21 bases separated the two germline ends. Germline lookup yields CDR1 MNHNS and CDR2 SASEGT. There are 15 residues in the CDR3. The CDR3 sequence: CASTLGPPFSNTQYV. Here the CDR3 DNA reads TGTGCCAGCACCCTCGGACCACCCTTTTCGAATACGCAGTATGTT.

This clonotype showed up just a few times. The chain uses TRBV4-1 and TRBJ2-1, with D unresolved. The V gene's germline CDR1 is MGHRA and CDR2 YSYEKL. Trimming stripped 7 bases from V and 8 bases from J, with 18 bases between. The CDR3 runs to 14 residues. CDR3 coding DNA: TGCGCCAGCACCGAACCGACGGCAGGTCATGAGCAGTTCTTC. This translates into CASTEPTAGHEQFF.

Many counts were recorded for this clonotype. The chain joins TRBV28 to TRBJ1-2; TRBD1 might be the D (6 bases). The V and J ends lost 5 bases and 2 bases respectively, with 12 bases between them. The CDR3 runs 14 residues. CDR1 is MDHEN, CDR2 SYDVKM, per germline. The CDR3 region has the DNA TGTGCCAGCAGTATGGACAGACCCAACTATGGCTACACCTTC. This gives the protein CASSMDRPNYGYTF.

The chain joins TRBV5-4 to TRBJ2-4, with 7 bases that match TRBD2. Germline V CDR1 and CDR2: SGHNT, YYREEE (reference sequence). Trimming cost V 0 bases and J 8 bases; bases outside gene matches: 8. This CDR3 spans 15 amino acids. CDR3 residues: CASSLVETAGDIQYF. In nucleotides, the CDR3 is TGTGCCAGCAGCTTGGTGGAGACGGCGGGGGACATTCAGTACTTC. The variable domain in full, completed from reference TRBV5-4 and TRBJ2-4, reads ETGVTQSPTHLIKTRGQQVTLRCSSQSGHNTVSWYQQALGQGPQFIFQYYREEENGRGNFPPRFSGLQFPNYSSELNVNALELDDSALYLCASSLVETAGDIQYFGAGTRLSVL.

This clonotype appeared many times. V gene TRBV20-1 combines with J gene TRBJ1-6, with 7 positions matching TRBD1. The CDR3 loop spans 13 amino acids. Germline V lookup: CDR1 DFQATT, CDR2 SNEGSKA (reference sequence). V was pared by 6 bases and J by 5 bases, with 4 bases of the junction left unmatched. CDR3 nucleotides: TGCAGTGCCCAGGGGGGAGATAATTCACCCCTCCACTTT. Its protein is CSAQGGDNSPLHF.

There are many counts of this clonotype. The V and J genes are TRBV29-1 and TRBJ2-3; 10 bases line up with TRBD1. The J segment lost 4 bases and the V segment lost 4 bases, leaving 5 bases of the junction unmatched. CDR1 and CDR2 (germline): SQVTM, ANQGSEA. The CDR3 runs to 14 residues. The CDR3 DNA is TGCAGCGTTGGGGGGGACAGGGGATCAGATACGCAGTATTTT. Residues: CSVGGDRGSDTQYF.

The V gene is TRBV6-1, the J gene TRBJ1-2; 9 bases agree with TRBD1. The CDR3 consists of 15 residues. V was clipped by 2 bases and J by 4 bases; unmatched bases: 5. Germline CDR1 MNHNS, CDR2 SASEGT. The CDR3 nucleotides read TGTGCCAGCAGTGAATTTTGGACAGGGGTCTATGGCTACACCTTC. This codes for CASSEFWTGVYGYTF.

This clonotype appeared a few times. The chain combines TRBV12-3 or TRBV12-4 with TRBJ1-2; D unclear. CDR3 size: 13 residues. The germline V and J ends were trimmed by 3 bases and 4 bases, with 9 bases remaining between them. The CDR3 region is CASSFTGGYGYTF. CDR3 DNA sequence: TGTGCCAGCAGTTTTACGGGAGGCTATGGCTACACCTTC.

This clonotype was detected ten times or more. The J gene is TRBJ1-3, the V gene TRBV12-3 or TRBV12-4, with 7 bases aligning to TRBD1. V shed 3 bases and J 1 base; nucleotides not matched to a gene: 6. This CDR3 region has 16 residues. The CDR3 protein is CASSFRTGTSGNTIYF. DNA for the CDR3: TGTGCCAGCAGTTTCAGGACAGGTACATCTGGAAACACCATATATTTT.

In its sample, this clonotype was seen many times. The chain recombines TRBV5-1 with TRBJ2-1, with 7 bases matching TRBD2. The CDR3 totals 17 residues. The J segment lost 0 bases and the V segment lost 2 bases, leaving 8 bases of the junction unmatched. Germline CDR1 reads SGHRS; CDR2 reads YFSETQ. CDR3 nucleotide sequence: TGCGCCAGCAGCTTCGGGCTAGCGGTCTACTCCTACAATGAGCAGTTCTTC. This gives the protein CASSFGLAVYSYNEQFF.

The chain is built from TRBV10-3 and TRBJ1-3; D gene ambiguous. The length of the CDR3 is 13 residues. V lost 4 bases and J lost 2, with 6 bases in between. Germline values: CDR1 ENHRY, CDR2 SYGVKD. The CDR3 nucleotides are TGTGCCATCAGTGCACTTACTGGAAACACCATATATTTT. It codes for CAISALTGNTIYF.

This clonotype appeared many times. J is TRBJ2-1 and V is TRBV7-2; unclear D gene. Germline V gene sequence: CDR1 SGHTA, CDR2 FQGNSA. Trimming shortened V by 4 bases and J by 1 base, and 5 bases separated the two germline ends. This CDR3 comprises 13 residues. CDR3 residues: CASSSQSYNEQFF. The CDR3 DNA sequence: TGTGCCAGCAGCTCTCAGTCCTACAATGAGCAGTTCTTC.

This clonotype was recorded a few times. This rearrangement joins TRBV7-2 to TRBJ2-6; perhaps TRBD1 as D (6 bases). V dropped 1 base and J dropped 2 bases, with 9 bases sitting between them. Germline V gene sequence: CDR1 SGHTA, CDR2 FQGNSA. CDR3 length equals 16 residues. In nucleotides, the CDR3 is TGTGCCAGCAGCTTAGTCTCAGGGGCTGGGGCCAACGTCCTGACTTTC. As protein: CASSLVSGAGANVLTF.

This clonotype was detected only a few times. The V and J genes are TRBV20-1 and TRBJ2-1; tentative D call: TRBD2 (5 bases). The ends were cut back, 0 bases at V and 0 bases at J, with 18 bases in the middle. From germline, CDR1 is DFQATT and CDR2 SNEGSKA (reference sequence). This CDR3 has 18 residues. In DNA form, the CDR3 reads TGCAGTGCTAGAGATCTTTTAAGCGGCAGGAGCTCCTACAATGAGCAGTTCTTC. This sequence encodes CSARDLLSGRSSYNEQFF.

The table lists this clonotype with a few counts. The V gene is TRBV28, the J gene TRBJ2-7; 8 nucleotides align to TRBD2. The V segment lost 5 bases and the J segment 0 bases; nucleotides outside the gene matches: 12. Germline CDR1 is MDHEN and CDR2 is SYDVKM. The CDR3 covers 17 residues. The DNA of the CDR3 is TGTGCCAGCAGTCCAAATGGGGCGGGAGGAAGCTCCTACGAGCAGTACTTC. The encoded protein is CASSPNGAGGSSYEQYF.